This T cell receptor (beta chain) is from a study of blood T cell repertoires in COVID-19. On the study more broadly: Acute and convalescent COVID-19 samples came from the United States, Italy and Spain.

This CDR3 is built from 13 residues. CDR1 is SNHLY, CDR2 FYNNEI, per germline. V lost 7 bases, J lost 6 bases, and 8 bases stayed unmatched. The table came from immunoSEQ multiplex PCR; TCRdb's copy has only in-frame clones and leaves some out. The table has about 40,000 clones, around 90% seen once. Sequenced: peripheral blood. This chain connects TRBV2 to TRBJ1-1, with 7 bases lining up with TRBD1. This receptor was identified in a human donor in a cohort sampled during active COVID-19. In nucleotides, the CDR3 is TGTGCCAGCATCCCAGCCGGGACAGCTGAAGCTTTCTTT. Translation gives CASIPAGTAEAFF.